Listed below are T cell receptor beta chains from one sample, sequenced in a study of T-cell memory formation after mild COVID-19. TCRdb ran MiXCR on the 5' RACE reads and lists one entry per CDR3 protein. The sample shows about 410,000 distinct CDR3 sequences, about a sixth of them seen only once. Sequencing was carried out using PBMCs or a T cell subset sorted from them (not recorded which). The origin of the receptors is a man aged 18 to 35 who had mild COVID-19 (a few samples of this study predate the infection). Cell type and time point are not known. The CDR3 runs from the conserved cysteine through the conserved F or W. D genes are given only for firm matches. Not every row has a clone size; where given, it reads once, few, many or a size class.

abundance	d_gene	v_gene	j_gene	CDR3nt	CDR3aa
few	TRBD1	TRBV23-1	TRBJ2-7	TGCGCCAGCAGCCTTAGACAGGGGAGCCCGTACCCCTACGAGCAGTACTTC	CASSLRQGSPYPYEQYF
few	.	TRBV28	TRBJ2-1	TGTGCCAGCAGTGACAGGTACGGGACCTTGGAGCAGTTCTTC	CASSDRYGTLEQFF
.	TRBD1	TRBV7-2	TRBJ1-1	TGTGCCAGCAGTTTCACCCCAGGGGGCACTGAAGCTTTCTTT	CASSFTPGGTEAFF
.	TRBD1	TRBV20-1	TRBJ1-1	TGCAGTGCTAAAGGGGGCTCCATGAACACTGAAGCTTTCTTT	CSAKGGSMNTEAFF
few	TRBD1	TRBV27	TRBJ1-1	TGTGCCAGCAGTTCCCTTATGGGACAGGGTTCTGAAGCTTTCTTT	CASSSLMGQGSEAFF
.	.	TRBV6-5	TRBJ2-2	TGTGCCAGCAGTTACCCCGTGGCCGGGGAGCTGTTTTTT	CASSYPVAGELFF
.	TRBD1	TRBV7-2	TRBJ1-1	TGTGCCAGCAGCGGAGACAGGGGGGGCGAAGCTTTCTTT	CASSGDRGGEAFF
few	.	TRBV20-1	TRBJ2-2	TGCAGTGCTAGCAGCGGAGCGAACACCGGGGAGCTGTTTTTT	CSASSGANTGELFF
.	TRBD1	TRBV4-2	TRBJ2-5	TGTGCCAGCAGCCTGCAGGCGGGACAGGGGGAGACCCAGTACTTC	CASSLQAGQGETQYF
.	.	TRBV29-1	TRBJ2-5	TGCAGCTCTGTGGCGGAGACCCAGTACTTC	CSSVAETQYF
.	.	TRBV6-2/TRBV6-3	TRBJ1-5	TGTGCCAGCATTGCAGGGAACCGTAATCAGCCCCAGCATTTT	CASIAGNRNQPQHF
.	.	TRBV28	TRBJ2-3	TGTGCCAGCAGGTCAGGAGTACCCACAGATACGCAGTATTTT	CASRSGVPTDTQYF
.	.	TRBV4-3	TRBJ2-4	TGCGCCAGCAGCCAAGAGTACTGGGCTGGCGCCAAAAACATTCAGTACTTC	CASSQEYWAGAKNIQYF
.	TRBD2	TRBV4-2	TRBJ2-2	TGTGCCAGCAGCCAAGATTGGCGGGGGTTAACCGGGGAGCTGTTTTTT	CASSQDWRGLTGELFF
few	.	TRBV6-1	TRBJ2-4	TGTGCCAGCAGTGAAGCAGGGGGGACCAAAAACATTCAGTACTTC	CASSEAGGTKNIQYF
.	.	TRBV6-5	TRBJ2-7	TGTGCCAGCAGTTACTCGGCCACAGCCTACGAGCAGTACTTC	CASSYSATAYEQYF